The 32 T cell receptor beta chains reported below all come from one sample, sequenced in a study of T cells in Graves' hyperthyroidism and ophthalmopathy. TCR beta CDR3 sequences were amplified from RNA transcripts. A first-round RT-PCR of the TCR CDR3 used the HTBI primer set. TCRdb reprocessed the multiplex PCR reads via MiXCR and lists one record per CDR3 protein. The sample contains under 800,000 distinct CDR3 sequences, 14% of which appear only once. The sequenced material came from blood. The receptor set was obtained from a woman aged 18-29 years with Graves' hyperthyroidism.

Here the CDR3 reads CASSPYLLPGLAGPNQETQYF. In DNA form, the CDR3 reads TGCGCCAGCAGCCCCTACCTCCTTCCGGGACTAGCGGGTCCGAACCAAGAGACCCAGTACTTC. The genes are TRBV4-1 and TRBJ2-5; 12 nucleotides agree with TRBD2. The CDR3 sequence is 21 residues long. CDR1 and CDR2 (germline): MGHRA, YSYEKL. V shed 4 bases, J shed 0 bases, and the junction held 18 bases outside the gene matches.

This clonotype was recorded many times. The CDR3 region has the DNA TGTGCCAGCAGTTTATTTACTAGCGGTCAAGAGACCCAGTACTTC. This gives the protein CASSLFTSGQETQYF. The gene calls are TRBV28 and TRBJ2-5; TRBD2 agrees at 8 bases. CDR3 length equals 15 residues. After removal of 1 base from V and 2 bases from J, the junction contained 3 bases not matched to a gene. CDR1 MDHEN and CDR2 SYDVKM come from the germline V gene.

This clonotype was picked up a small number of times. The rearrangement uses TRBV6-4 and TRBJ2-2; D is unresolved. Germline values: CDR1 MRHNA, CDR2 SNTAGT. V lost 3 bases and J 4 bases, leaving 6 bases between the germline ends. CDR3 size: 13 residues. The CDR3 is CASSEQGTGELFF. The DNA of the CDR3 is TGTGCCAGCAGTGAGCAAGGCACCGGGGAGCTGTTTTTT.

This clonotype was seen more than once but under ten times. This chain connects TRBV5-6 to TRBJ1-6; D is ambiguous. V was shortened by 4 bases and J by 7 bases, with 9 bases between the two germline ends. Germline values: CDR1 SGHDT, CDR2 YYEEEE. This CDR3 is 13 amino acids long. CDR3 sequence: CASSHTRNSPLHF. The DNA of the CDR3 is TGTGCCAGCAGCCACACCAGGAATTCACCCCTCCACTTT.

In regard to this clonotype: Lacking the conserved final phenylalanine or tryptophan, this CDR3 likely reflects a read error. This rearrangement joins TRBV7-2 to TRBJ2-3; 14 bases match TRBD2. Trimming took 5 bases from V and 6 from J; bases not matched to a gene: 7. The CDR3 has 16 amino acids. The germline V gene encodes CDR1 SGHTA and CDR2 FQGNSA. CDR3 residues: CASSGGLAGVSDTQYL. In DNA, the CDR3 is TGTGCCAGCAGCGGGGGACTAGCGGGAGTGTCGGATACGCAGTATCTT.

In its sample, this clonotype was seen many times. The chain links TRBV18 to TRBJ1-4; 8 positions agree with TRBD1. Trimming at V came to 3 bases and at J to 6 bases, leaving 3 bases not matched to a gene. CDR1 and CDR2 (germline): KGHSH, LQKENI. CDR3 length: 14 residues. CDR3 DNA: TGTGCCAGCTCACCTCCGACAGGGGATGAAAAACTGTTTTTT. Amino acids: CASSPPTGDEKLFF.

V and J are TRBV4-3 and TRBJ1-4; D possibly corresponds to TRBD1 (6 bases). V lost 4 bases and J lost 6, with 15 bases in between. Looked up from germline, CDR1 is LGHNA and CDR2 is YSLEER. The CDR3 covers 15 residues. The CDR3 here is CASSPLGGMDEKLFF. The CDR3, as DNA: TGCGCCAGCAGCCCGCTCGGGGGCATGGATGAAAAACTGTTTTTT.

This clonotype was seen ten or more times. The CDR3 DNA reads TGTGCCAGCAGAATGAACGCGGGACAGCGAGGAGAGACCCAGTACTTC. Translating it yields CASRMNAGQRGETQYF. The chain employs TRBV28 and TRBJ2-5, with TRBD1 as a possible D gene (7 bases). V dropped 6 bases and J dropped 4 bases, with 21 bases sitting between them. This CDR3 region has 16 residues. CDR1 is MDHEN, CDR2 SYDVKM, per germline.

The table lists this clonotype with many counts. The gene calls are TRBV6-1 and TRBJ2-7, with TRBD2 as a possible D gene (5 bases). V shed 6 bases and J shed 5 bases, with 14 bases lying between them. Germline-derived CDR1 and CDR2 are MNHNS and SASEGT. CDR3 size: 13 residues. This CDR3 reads CASRTGLVNEQYF. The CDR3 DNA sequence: TGTGCCAGCAGGACCGGACTTGTAAACGAGCAGTACTTC.

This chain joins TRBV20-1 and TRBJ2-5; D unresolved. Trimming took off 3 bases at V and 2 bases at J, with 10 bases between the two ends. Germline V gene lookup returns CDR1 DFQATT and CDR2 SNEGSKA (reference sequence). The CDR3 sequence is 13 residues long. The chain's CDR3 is CSARTPVQETQYF. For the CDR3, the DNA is TGCAGTGCTAGGACCCCGGTTCAAGAGACCCAGTACTTC.

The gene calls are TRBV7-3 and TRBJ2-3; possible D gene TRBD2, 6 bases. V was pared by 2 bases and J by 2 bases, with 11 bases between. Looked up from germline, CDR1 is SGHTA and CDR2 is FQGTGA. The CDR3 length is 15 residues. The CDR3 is CASSLEGLNTDTQYF. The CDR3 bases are TGTGCCAGCAGCTTAGAGGGACTCAACACAGATACGCAGTATTTT.

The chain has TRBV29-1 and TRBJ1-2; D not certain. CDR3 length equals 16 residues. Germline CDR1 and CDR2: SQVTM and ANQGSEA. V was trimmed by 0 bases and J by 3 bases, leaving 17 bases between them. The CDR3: CSVEDRRIQSHYGYTF. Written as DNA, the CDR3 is TGCAGCGTTGAAGATCGCAGAATTCAGTCTCACTATGGCTACACCTTC.

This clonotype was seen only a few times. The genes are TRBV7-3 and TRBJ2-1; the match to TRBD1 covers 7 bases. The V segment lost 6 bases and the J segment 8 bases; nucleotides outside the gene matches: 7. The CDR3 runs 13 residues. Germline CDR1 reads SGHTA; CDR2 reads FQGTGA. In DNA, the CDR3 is TGTGCCAGCAGTTATGGGACAGCCCATGAGCAGTTCTTC. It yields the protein CASSYGTAHEQFF.

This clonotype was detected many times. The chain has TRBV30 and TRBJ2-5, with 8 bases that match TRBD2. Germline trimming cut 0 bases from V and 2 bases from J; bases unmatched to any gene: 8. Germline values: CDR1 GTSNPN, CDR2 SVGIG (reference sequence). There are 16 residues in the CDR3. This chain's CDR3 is CAWSVKSGSGQETQYF. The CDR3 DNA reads TGTGCCTGGAGTGTGAAAAGCGGGAGTGGGCAAGAGACCCAGTACTTC.

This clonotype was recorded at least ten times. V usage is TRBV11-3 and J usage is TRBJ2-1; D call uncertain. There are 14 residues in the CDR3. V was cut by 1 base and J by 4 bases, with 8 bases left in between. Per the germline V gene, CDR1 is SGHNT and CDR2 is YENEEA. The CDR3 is CASSLAQFYNEQFF. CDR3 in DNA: TGTGCCAGCAGCTTAGCCCAGTTTTACAATGAGCAGTTCTTC.

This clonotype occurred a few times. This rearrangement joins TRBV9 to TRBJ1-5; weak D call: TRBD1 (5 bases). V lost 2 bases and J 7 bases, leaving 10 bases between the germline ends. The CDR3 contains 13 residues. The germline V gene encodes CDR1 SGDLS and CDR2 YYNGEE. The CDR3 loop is CASSVKGEQPQHF. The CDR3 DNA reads TGTGCCAGCAGCGTGAAAGGGGAACAGCCCCAGCATTTT.

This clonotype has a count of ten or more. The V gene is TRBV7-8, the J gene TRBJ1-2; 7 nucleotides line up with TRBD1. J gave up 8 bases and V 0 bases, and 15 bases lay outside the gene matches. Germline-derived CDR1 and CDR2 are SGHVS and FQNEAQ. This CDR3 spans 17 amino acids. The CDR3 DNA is TGTGCCAGCAGCTTAGCCAGGCCCTGGCAGGGGGTGAAGGGCTACACCTTC. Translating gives CASSLARPWQGVKGYTF.

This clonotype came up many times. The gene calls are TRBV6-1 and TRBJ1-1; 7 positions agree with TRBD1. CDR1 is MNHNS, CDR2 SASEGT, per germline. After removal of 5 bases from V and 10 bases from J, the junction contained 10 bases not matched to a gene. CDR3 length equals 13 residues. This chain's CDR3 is CASSLTGEVGAFF. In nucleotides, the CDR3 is TGTGCCAGCAGTCTTACAGGGGAGGTGGGAGCTTTCTTT.

This chain's CDR3 is CASRNGQETQYF. The CDR3 DNA is TGTGCCAGTAGGAACGGCCAAGAGACCCAGTACTTC. The genes are TRBV19 and TRBJ2-5; D gene unclear. CDR1 and CDR2 (germline): LNHDA, SQIVND (reference sequence). This CDR3 spans 12 amino acids. V lost 6 bases and J lost 1, with 6 bases in between.

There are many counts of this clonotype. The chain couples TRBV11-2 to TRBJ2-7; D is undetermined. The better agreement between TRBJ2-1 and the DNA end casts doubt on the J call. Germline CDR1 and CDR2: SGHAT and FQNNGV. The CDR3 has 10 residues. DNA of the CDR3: TGTGCCAGCAGCTCCTATGAGCAGTTCTTC. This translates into CASSSYEQFF.

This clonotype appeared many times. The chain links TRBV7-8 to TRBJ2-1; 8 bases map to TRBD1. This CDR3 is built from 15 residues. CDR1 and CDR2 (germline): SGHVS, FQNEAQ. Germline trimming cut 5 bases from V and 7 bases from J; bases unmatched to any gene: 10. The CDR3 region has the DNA TGTGCCAGCAGCCTACCGGGACAGGCCCAGAATGAGCAGTTCTTC. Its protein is CASSLPGQAQNEQFF. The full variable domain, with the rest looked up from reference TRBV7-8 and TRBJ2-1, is GAGVSQSPRYKVAKRGQDVALRCDPISGHVSLFWYQQALGQGPEFLTYFQNEAQLDKSGLPSDRFFAERPEGSVSTLKIQRTQQEDSAVYLCASSLPGQAQNEQFFGPGTRLTVL.

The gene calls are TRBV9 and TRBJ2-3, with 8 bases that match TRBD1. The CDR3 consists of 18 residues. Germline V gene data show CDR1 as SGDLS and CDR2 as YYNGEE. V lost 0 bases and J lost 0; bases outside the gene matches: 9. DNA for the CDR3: TGTGCCAGCAGCGTAGGCTTTGCAGGGGGCATGAGCACAGATACGCAGTATTTT. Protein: CASSVGFAGGMSTDTQYF.

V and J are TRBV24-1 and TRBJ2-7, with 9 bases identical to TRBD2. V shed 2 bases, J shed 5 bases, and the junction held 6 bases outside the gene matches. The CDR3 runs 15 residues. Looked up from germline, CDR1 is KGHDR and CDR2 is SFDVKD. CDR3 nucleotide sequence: TGTGCCACCAGTGATTGGGCTAGCGGGAAGAACGAGCAGTACTTC. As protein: CATSDWASGKNEQYF.

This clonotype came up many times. The CDR3 nucleotides read TGTGCCAGCAGCCACGGGACGGACCTCAATGAGCAGTTCTTC. Amino acid sequence: CASSHGTDLNEQFF. V usage is TRBV3-1 and J usage is TRBJ2-1; tentatively, D is TRBD1 or TRBD2 (5 bases each). CDR1 is LGHDT, CDR2 YNNKEL, per germline (reference sequence). Trimming left V 3 bases short and J 6 bases short, with 12 bases between. The CDR3 spans 14 residues.

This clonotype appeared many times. This CDR3 reads CAISENIVGRGTEAFF. CDR3 sequence (DNA): TGTGCCATCAGTGAGAATATTGTGGGGAGGGGTACTGAAGCTTTCTTT. The chain combines TRBV10-3 with TRBJ1-1; D may be TRBD1 (5 bases). V was pared by 2 bases and J by 5 bases, with 18 bases between. The CDR3 has 16 residues. The germline V gene encodes CDR1 ENHRY and CDR2 SYGVKD.

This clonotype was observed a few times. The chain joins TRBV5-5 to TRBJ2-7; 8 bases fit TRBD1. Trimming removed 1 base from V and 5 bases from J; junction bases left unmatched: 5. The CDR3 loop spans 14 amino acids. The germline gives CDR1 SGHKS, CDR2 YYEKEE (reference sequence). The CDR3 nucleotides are TGTGCCAGCAGCTTGCAGGGGGCGCGGAACGAGCAGTACTTC. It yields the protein CASSLQGARNEQYF.

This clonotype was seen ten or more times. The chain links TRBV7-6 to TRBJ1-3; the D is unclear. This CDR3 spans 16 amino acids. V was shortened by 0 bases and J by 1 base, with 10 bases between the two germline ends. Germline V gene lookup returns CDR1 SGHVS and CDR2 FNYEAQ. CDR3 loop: CASSLADRISGNTIYF. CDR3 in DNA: TGTGCCAGCAGCTTAGCGGACCGGATTTCTGGAAACACCATATATTTT.

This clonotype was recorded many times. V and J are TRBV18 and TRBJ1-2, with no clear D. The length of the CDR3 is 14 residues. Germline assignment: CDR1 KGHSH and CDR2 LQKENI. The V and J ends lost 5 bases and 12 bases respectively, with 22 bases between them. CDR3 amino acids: CASSIEVGISRHTF. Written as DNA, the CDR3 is TGTGCCAGCTCAATCGAAGTAGGAATAAGTCGTCACACCTTC.

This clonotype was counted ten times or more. In nucleotides, the CDR3 is TGCGCCAGCAGTCCGGGGAACTACTACGAGCAGTACTTC. Translated: CASSPGNYYEQYF. V and J are TRBV10-1 and TRBJ2-7; D may be TRBD2 (5 bases). Germline loops: CDR1 WNHNN, CDR2 SYGVQD (reference sequence). This CDR3 contains 13 residues. Trimming took off 5 bases at V and 3 bases at J, with 11 bases between the two ends.

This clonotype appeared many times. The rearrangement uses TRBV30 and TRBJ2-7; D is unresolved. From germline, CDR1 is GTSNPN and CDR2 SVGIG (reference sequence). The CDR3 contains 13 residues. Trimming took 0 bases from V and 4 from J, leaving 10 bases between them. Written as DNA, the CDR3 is TGTGCCTGGAGTGTACACGAACCTTACGAGCAGTACTTC. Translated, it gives CAWSVHEPYEQYF.

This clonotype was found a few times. For the CDR3, the DNA is TGTGCCACCAGTGGCCTGACTAGCGGGAGGGCCAATGAGCAGTTCTTC. Translating it yields CATSGLTSGRANEQFF. V usage is TRBV24-1 and J usage is TRBJ2-1; the match to TRBD2 covers 14 bases. Trimming at V came to 5 bases and at J to 6 bases, leaving 5 bases not matched to a gene. CDR1 is KGHDR, CDR2 SFDVKD, per germline. The CDR3 has 16 residues.

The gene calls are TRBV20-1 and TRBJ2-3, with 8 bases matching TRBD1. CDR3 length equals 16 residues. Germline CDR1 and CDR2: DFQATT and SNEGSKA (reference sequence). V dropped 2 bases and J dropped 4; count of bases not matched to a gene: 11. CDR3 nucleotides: TGCAGTGCTAGACCCCCGAGGGCAGGGGGCCCAGATACGCAGTATTTT. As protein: CSARPPRAGGPDTQYF.